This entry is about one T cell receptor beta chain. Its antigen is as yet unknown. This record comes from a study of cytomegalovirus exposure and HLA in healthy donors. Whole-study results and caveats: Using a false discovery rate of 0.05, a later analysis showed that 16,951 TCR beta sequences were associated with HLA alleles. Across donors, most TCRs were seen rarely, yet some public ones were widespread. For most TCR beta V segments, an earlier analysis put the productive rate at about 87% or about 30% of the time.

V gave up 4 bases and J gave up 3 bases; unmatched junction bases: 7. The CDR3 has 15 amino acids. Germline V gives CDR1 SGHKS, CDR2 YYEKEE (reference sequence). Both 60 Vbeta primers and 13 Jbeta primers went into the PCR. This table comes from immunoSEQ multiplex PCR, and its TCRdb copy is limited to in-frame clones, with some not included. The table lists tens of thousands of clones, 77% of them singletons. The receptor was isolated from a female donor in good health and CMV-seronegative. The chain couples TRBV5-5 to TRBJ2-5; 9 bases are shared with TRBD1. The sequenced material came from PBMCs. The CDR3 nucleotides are TGTGCCAGCAGCAGGGGGACAGGGATGAAAGAGACCCAGTACTTC. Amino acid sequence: CASSRGTGMKETQYF.